This TCR beta chain is drawn from a study of blood T cell repertoires in COVID-19. In the study overall: Nucleic acid was either cDNA or gDNA, and it came from T cells, B-cell-depleted T cells, or PBMCs.

In the authors' methods: Nucleated cell number was recorded as an estimate derived from reference gene primer amplification. Clones were sequenced by immunoSEQ multiplex PCR, and TCRdb holds only the in-frame ones, with some missing. For V, J and clone size, that table is used; D and trimming come from the DNA. Among 210,000 or so clones listed, almost 85% were seen once. CDR1 MNHEY and CDR2 SVGAGI come from the germline V gene. The CDR3 runs 15 residues. J gave up 5 bases and V 5 bases, and 6 bases lay outside the gene matches. Patients from Seattle were sampled longitudinally, starting during active infection.

V gene TRBV6-5 combines with J gene TRBJ1-5; 10 nucleotides agree with TRBD1. Sequenced: peripheral blood. The receptor comes from a man in his fifties with COVID-19, enrolled during active disease. CDR3 nucleotides: TGTGCCAGCAGTCCCGGGACAGGGGATTATCAGCCCCAGCATTTT. This gives the protein CASSPGTGDYQPQHF.